The next 9 T cell receptor beta chains were all read from a single sample in a study of cytomegalovirus exposure and HLA in healthy donors. Amplification used 60 Vbeta primers and 13 Jbeta primers. Measured with immunoSEQ multiplex PCR; TCRdb has only the in-frame clones, and not every one. The sample contains fewer than 150,000 clones, approximately 80% of which appear only once. The sample comprised PBMCs. The origin of the receptors is a male donor in good health and CMV-seronegative.

The chain carries TRBV13 and TRBJ2-5; tentatively, D is TRBD1 (6 bases). The CDR3 covers 15 residues. Trimming shortened V by 5 bases and J by 11 bases, and 24 bases separated the two germline ends. Per germline, CDR1 PRHDT and CDR2 FYEKMQ (reference sequence). In DNA, the CDR3 is TGTGCCAGCAGCAGAGGGGTTTTTCGCTCAGGGGAGCAGTACTTC. This codes for CASSRGVFRSGEQYF. Full variable domain (missing parts from reference TRBV13 and TRBJ2-5): AAGVIQSPRHLIKEKRETATLKCYPIPRHDTVYWYQQGPGQDPQFLISFYEKMQSDKGSIPDRFSAQQFSDYHSELNMSSLELGDSALYFCASSRGVFRSGEQYFGPGTRLLVL.

The chain has TRBV6-1 and TRBJ1-2; no reliable D call. V was shortened by 6 bases and J by 0 bases, with 14 bases between the two germline ends. Per the germline V gene, CDR1 is MNHNS and CDR2 is SASEGT. The CDR3 loop spans 15 amino acids. This CDR3 reads CASRGLITTNYGYTF. DNA of the CDR3: TGTGCCAGCAGAGGCCTTATCACTACTAACTATGGCTACACCTTC.

The chain uses TRBV4-2 and TRBJ1-2, with D perhaps matching TRBD1 (6 bases). Trimming pared 4 bases from V and 1 base from J, leaving 19 bases between. CDR1 is LGHNA, CDR2 YNFKEQ, per germline. CDR3 length: 17 residues. CDR3 nucleotides: TGTGCCAGCAGCCCCGGACAGCTCGGAGCTGATAACTATGGCTACACCTTC. Translating gives CASSPGQLGADNYGYTF.

The chain carries TRBV30 and TRBJ2-2; D unclear. Germline CDR1 is GTSNPN and CDR2 is SVGIG (reference sequence). The CDR3 extends over 13 amino acids. Between the trimmed V and J ends, which lost 4 bases and 2 bases, there was a span of 8 bases. The CDR3 region is CAWTGPNTGELFF. The CDR3 DNA reads TGTGCCTGGACTGGCCCTAACACCGGGGAGCTGTTTTTT.

The gene calls are TRBV5-5 and TRBJ2-2; D may be TRBD2 (5 bases). The CDR3 contains 13 residues. The V and J ends lost 2 bases and 9 bases respectively, with 11 bases between them. Germline loops: CDR1 SGHKS, CDR2 YYEKEE (reference sequence). The CDR3 spells CASSFGVARELFF. The CDR3 DNA reads TGTGCCAGCAGCTTCGGGGTAGCCCGGGAGCTGTTTTTT.

The gene calls are TRBV30 and TRBJ1-6, with a tentative D call TRBD1 (5 bases). Trimming removed 2 bases at V and 9 bases at J, with 5 bases between. Germline values: CDR1 GTSNPN, CDR2 SVGIG (reference sequence). The CDR3 is made up of 11 amino acids. CDR3 bases: TGTGCCTGGAGTAGGGGTTCACCCCTCCACTTT. Protein: CAWSRGSPLHF.

The sample holds one count of this clone. The chain has TRBV2 and TRBJ2-7, with D perhaps TRBD2 (5 bases). This CDR3 comprises 14 residues. Per germline, CDR1 SNHLY and CDR2 FYNNEI. The V gene lost 6 bases and the J gene lost 3 bases, with 15 bases spanning the gap. This CDR3 reads CASRTASEGYEQYF. The CDR3 DNA sequence: TGTGCCAGCAGGACCGCCAGTGAGGGCTACGAGCAGTACTTC. The whole variable domain, filled in from reference TRBV2 and TRBJ2-7, reads EPEVTQTPSHQVTQMGQEVILRCVPISNHLYFYWYRQILGQKVEFLVSFYNNEISEKSEIFDDQFSVERPDGSNFTLKIRSTKLEDSAMYFCASRTASEGYEQYFGPGTRLTVT.

This rearrangement joins TRBV27 to TRBJ2-7, with 7 bases that match TRBD1. The trim removed 5 bases at V and 2 bases at J, leaving 6 bases unmatched. The CDR3 is made up of 14 amino acids. CDR1 is MNHEY, CDR2 SMNVEV, per germline (reference sequence). CDR3 DNA: TGTGCCAGCAGTCCCTGGGACAGACCCTACGAGCAGTACTTC. Translating it yields CASSPWDRPYEQYF.

V and J are TRBV6-1 and TRBJ2-7; 7 positions match TRBD2. The CDR3 is 14 residues long. Germline V gives CDR1 MNHNS, CDR2 SASEGT. V was pared by 6 bases and J by 3 bases, with 8 bases of the junction left unmatched. Here the CDR3 DNA reads TGTGCCAGCAGCGGGGGGAACACACTCTACGAGCAGTACTTC. Its translation: CASSGGNTLYEQYF.